A selection of T cell receptor beta chains follows, all from one sample in a study of blood T cell repertoires in COVID-19. Data came from immunoSEQ multiplex PCR; TCRdb stores just in-frame clones and leaves some out. The repertoire includes tens of thousands of clones, roughly 90% of them detected once, and roughly 13% sits in the top ten. Sequenced input: peripheral blood. The receptor set was obtained from a man older than 75 with acute or convalescent COVID-19. The CDR3 runs from the conserved cysteine through the conserved F or W. Fields, in order: J gene, D gene, clone size, V gene, CDR3 DNA, CDR3 protein. The D gene is left open where the match is weak. Clone size appears in some rows only: once, few, many, or a class for an expanded clone.

j_gene: TRBJ1-2; d_gene: TRBD1; abundance: NA; v_gene: TRBV18; CDR3nt: TGTGCCAGCTCACCTGCGAGGGCAGGGGGTCTCTATGGCTACACCTTC; CDR3aa: CASSPARAGGLYGYTF
j_gene: TRBJ2-5; d_gene: NA; abundance: few; v_gene: TRBV5-5; CDR3nt: TGTGCCAGCAGCCGGGAACACCAAGAGACCCAGTACTTC; CDR3aa: CASSREHQETQYF
j_gene: TRBJ2-3; d_gene: TRBD1; abundance: NA; v_gene: TRBV5-6; CDR3nt: TGTGCCAGCAGCCTCGCAGCCCGGACAGGGACCGATACGCAGTATTTT; CDR3aa: CASSLAARTGTDTQYF
j_gene: TRBJ1-1; d_gene: NA; abundance: NA; v_gene: TRBV6-4; CDR3nt: TGTGCCAGCAGTGTAGACCAGGGGAACACTGAAGCTTTCTTT; CDR3aa: CASSVDQGNTEAFF
j_gene: TRBJ1-6; d_gene: NA; abundance: NA; v_gene: TRBV6-5; CDR3nt: TGTGCCAGCAGTTACGAGGATTCCTATAATTCACCCCTCCACTTT; CDR3aa: CASSYEDSYNSPLHF
j_gene: TRBJ1-6; d_gene: TRBD1; abundance: NA; v_gene: TRBV19; CDR3nt: TGTGCCAGTAGAACACTGTGGCAGGGGGCTGGTTCACCCCTCCACTTT; CDR3aa: CASRTLWQGAGSPLHF
j_gene: TRBJ2-5; d_gene: TRBD2; abundance: NA; v_gene: TRBV6-1; CDR3nt: TGTGCCAGCAGTGAAACCCTGTCCCTAGCGGGGGAAAAGACCCAGTACTTC; CDR3aa: CASSETLSLAGEKTQYF
j_gene: TRBJ2-7; d_gene: NA; abundance: NA; v_gene: TRBV7-2; CDR3nt: TGTGCCAGCAGCTTAGCGGGCCAGCCCTACGAGCAGTACTTC; CDR3aa: CASSLAGQPYEQYF
j_gene: TRBJ1-5; d_gene: NA; abundance: NA; v_gene: TRBV19; CDR3nt: TGTGCCAGTAGTATAAGACAGCTCAATCAGCCCCAGCATTTT; CDR3aa: CASSIRQLNQPQHF
j_gene: TRBJ1-6; d_gene: TRBD1; abundance: NA; v_gene: TRBV6-1; CDR3nt: TGTGCCAGCAGTGCCAACTCAGGGGGGACCTATAATTCACCCCTCCACTTT; CDR3aa: CASSANSGGTYNSPLHF
j_gene: TRBJ1-3; d_gene: NA; abundance: NA; v_gene: TRBV29-1; CDR3nt: TGCAGCGCTGAACAGGGTGGGGGAAACACCATATATTTT; CDR3aa: CSAEQGGGNTIYF
j_gene: TRBJ1-4; d_gene: NA; abundance: once; v_gene: TRBV12-3/TRBV12-4; CDR3nt: TGTGCCAGCAGTTTTGAGATAATGGAAAAACTGTTTTTT; CDR3aa: CASSFEIMEKLFF
j_gene: TRBJ1-2; d_gene: TRBD1; abundance: NA; v_gene: TRBV19; CDR3nt: TGTGCCAGTAGTAATACAGGGGACTATGGCTACACCTTC; CDR3aa: CASSNTGDYGYTF
j_gene: TRBJ1-2; d_gene: TRBD1; abundance: NA; v_gene: TRBV19; CDR3nt: TGTGCCAGTAGTATCTCGGACAGGGCGGTCTATGGCTACACCTTC; CDR3aa: CASSISDRAVYGYTF
j_gene: TRBJ1-1; d_gene: NA; abundance: NA; v_gene: TRBV28; CDR3nt: TGTGCCAGCATCAGCGCCAACACTGAAGCTTTCTTT; CDR3aa: CASISANTEAFF
j_gene: TRBJ1-1; d_gene: TRBD1; abundance: NA; v_gene: TRBV29-1; CDR3nt: TGCAGCGTTCAGGGGGTCGGGTTGAACACTGAAGCTTTCTTT; CDR3aa: CSVQGVGLNTEAFF
j_gene: TRBJ1-3; d_gene: NA; abundance: few; v_gene: TRBV9; CDR3nt: TGTGCCAGCAGCGTAGGGGGGGTGGCGTACTCTGGAAACACCATATATTTT; CDR3aa: CASSVGGVAYSGNTIYF
j_gene: TRBJ1-2; d_gene: NA; abundance: NA; v_gene: TRBV15; CDR3nt: TGTGCCACCAGCAGAGAAGGAGGGATGGGTGGCTACACCTTC; CDR3aa: CATSREGGMGGYTF
j_gene: TRBJ1-2; d_gene: NA; abundance: few; v_gene: TRBV30; CDR3nt: TGTGCCTGGGCTGTACACCAGGGCCTTCAGGGCTACACCTTC; CDR3aa: CAWAVHQGLQGYTF
j_gene: TRBJ1-5; d_gene: NA; abundance: NA; v_gene: TRBV19; CDR3nt: TGTGCCAGTAGTGGCCCGAATTTTAATCAGCCCCAGCATTTT; CDR3aa: CASSGPNFNQPQHF
j_gene: TRBJ2-7; d_gene: TRBD2; abundance: NA; v_gene: TRBV2; CDR3nt: TGTGCCAGCAGTCTACCCCGGACAGGGGAGGGACTAGCGGCTTCCTACGAGCAGTACTTC; CDR3aa: CASSLPRTGEGLAASYEQYF
j_gene: TRBJ2-7; d_gene: TRBD2; abundance: few; v_gene: TRBV7-2; CDR3nt: TGTGCCAGCAGCTTAAGGCGGGGGGGGACCTACGAGCAGTACTTC; CDR3aa: CASSLRRGGTYEQYF
j_gene: TRBJ2-4; d_gene: TRBD1; abundance: NA; v_gene: TRBV5-4; CDR3nt: TGTGCCAGCAGCCTCTGGGACAGCAAAAACATTCAGTACTTC; CDR3aa: CASSLWDSKNIQYF
j_gene: TRBJ1-2; d_gene: TRBD1; abundance: NA; v_gene: TRBV10-1; CDR3nt: TGCGCCAGCAGTGACGGGACAGGGGGCCGCTATGGCTACACCTTC; CDR3aa: CASSDGTGGRYGYTF
j_gene: TRBJ1-3; d_gene: TRBD1; abundance: NA; v_gene: TRBV2; CDR3nt: TGTGCCAGCAGTCTGACAGGGCTAAACGGAAACACCATATATTTT; CDR3aa: CASSLTGLNGNTIYF
j_gene: TRBJ2-7; d_gene: TRBD1; abundance: few; v_gene: TRBV7-9; CDR3nt: TGTGCCAGCAGCCCTAGGACAGGAGCCTACGAGCAGTACTTC; CDR3aa: CASSPRTGAYEQYF
j_gene: TRBJ1-5; d_gene: TRBD1; abundance: NA; v_gene: TRBV28; CDR3nt: TGTGCCAGCAGTACGGACAGGGAGAATCAGCCCCAGCATTTT; CDR3aa: CASSTDRENQPQHF
j_gene: TRBJ1-2; d_gene: NA; abundance: NA; v_gene: TRBV6-5; CDR3nt: TGTGCCAGCAGTCGGACGGGGATCGATGGCTACACCTTC; CDR3aa: CASSRTGIDGYTF
j_gene: TRBJ2-7; d_gene: TRBD1; abundance: NA; v_gene: TRBV19; CDR3nt: TGTGCCAGTAGTATAGATGCTGGGACAGGGGGAGAGCAGTACTTC; CDR3aa: CASSIDAGTGGEQYF
j_gene: TRBJ1-2; d_gene: NA; abundance: once; v_gene: TRBV3-1/TRBV3-2; CDR3nt: TGTGCCAGCAGCCCTCTCTTCCTAAGGGCCCCCCGGGGCTATGGCTACACCTTC; CDR3aa: CASSPLFLRAPRGYGYTF
j_gene: TRBJ1-1; d_gene: TRBD1; abundance: NA; v_gene: TRBV4-1; CDR3nt: TGCGCCAGCAGCCCGGGACAGGGGTCGAACACTGAAGCTTTCTTT; CDR3aa: CASSPGQGSNTEAFF
j_gene: TRBJ2-2; d_gene: NA; abundance: NA; v_gene: TRBV10-1; CDR3nt: TGCGCCAGCAGTGAATCTGGGGAGCTGTTTTTT; CDR3aa: CASSESGELFF
j_gene: TRBJ2-3; d_gene: TRBD2; abundance: few; v_gene: TRBV3-1/TRBV3-2; CDR3nt: TGTGCCAGCAGCCTCAGCGGGGGAGATACGCAGTATTTT; CDR3aa: CASSLSGGDTQYF
j_gene: TRBJ1-5; d_gene: TRBD1; abundance: NA; v_gene: TRBV28; CDR3nt: TGTGCCAGTAGACAGGGGGGTAGCAATCAGCCCCAGCATTTT; CDR3aa: CASRQGGSNQPQHF
j_gene: TRBJ2-1; d_gene: TRBD1; abundance: NA; v_gene: TRBV27; CDR3nt: TGTGCCAGCACCCTACGGAGGGGACAGGGGGGGAATGAGCAGTTCTTC; CDR3aa: CASTLRRGQGGNEQFF
j_gene: TRBJ2-2; d_gene: NA; abundance: NA; v_gene: TRBV6-2/TRBV6-3; CDR3nt: TGTGCCAGCAGTTATGAGGACTGGAACACCGGGGAGCTGTTTTTT; CDR3aa: CASSYEDWNTGELFF
j_gene: TRBJ2-7; d_gene: NA; abundance: NA; v_gene: TRBV12-3/TRBV12-4; CDR3nt: TGTGCCAGCGGAGCCTACGAGCAGTACTTC; CDR3aa: CASGAYEQYF
j_gene: TRBJ2-5; d_gene: TRBD1; abundance: NA; v_gene: TRBV3-1/TRBV3-2; CDR3nt: TGTGCCAGCAGCCTCGACGGGACAGGAATCGAGACCCAGTACTTC; CDR3aa: CASSLDGTGIETQYF
j_gene: TRBJ2-3; d_gene: NA; abundance: NA; v_gene: TRBV7-2; CDR3nt: TGTGCCAGCAGCCCCGCGACAGATACGCAGTATTTT; CDR3aa: CASSPATDTQYF
j_gene: TRBJ1-5; d_gene: TRBD1; abundance: NA; v_gene: TRBV7-9; CDR3nt: TGTGCCAGCAGCTCACAGGGGAGTGGCAATCAGCCCCAGCATTTT; CDR3aa: CASSSQGSGNQPQHF
j_gene: TRBJ2-3; d_gene: NA; abundance: NA; v_gene: TRBV10-3; CDR3nt: TGTGCCATCAGTGAGGATAGTCCAGGTACAGATACGCAGTATTTT; CDR3aa: CAISEDSPGTDTQYF
j_gene: TRBJ1-6; d_gene: NA; abundance: NA; v_gene: TRBV5-1; CDR3nt: TGCGCCAGCAGCAGCCTAACAGGGTCTCCTAATTCACCCCTCCACTTT; CDR3aa: CASSSLTGSPNSPLHF
j_gene: TRBJ2-6; d_gene: NA; abundance: once; v_gene: TRBV2; CDR3nt: TGTGCCAGCAGCGACTCAGATTCAGGGCGCTCCGGGGCCAACGTCCTGACTTTC; CDR3aa: CASSDSDSGRSGANVLTF
j_gene: TRBJ2-3; d_gene: NA; abundance: NA; v_gene: TRBV19; CDR3nt: TGTGCCAGTAGTGCCCAGGGTTCAGATACGCAGTATTTT; CDR3aa: CASSAQGSDTQYF
j_gene: TRBJ2-3; d_gene: TRBD2; abundance: NA; v_gene: TRBV2; CDR3nt: TGTGCCAGCAGTGAAGCCCTAATATCTAGCGGGGGCCTAGATACGCAGTATTTT; CDR3aa: CASSEALISSGGLDTQYF
j_gene: TRBJ2-2; d_gene: NA; abundance: NA; v_gene: TRBV7-9; CDR3nt: TGTGCCAGCAGCTTAGCGGCAGGTTCCGGGGAGCTGTTTTTT; CDR3aa: CASSLAAGSGELFF
j_gene: TRBJ1-1; d_gene: TRBD1; abundance: NA; v_gene: TRBV30; CDR3nt: TGTGCCTGGAATCAAGGGAAGGGGGCGAGGGTTACCCATTACACTGAAGCTTTCTTT; CDR3aa: CAWNQGKGARVTHYTEAFF
j_gene: TRBJ1-5; d_gene: NA; abundance: once; v_gene: TRBV30; CDR3nt: TGTGCCTGGAGTGTAACTCGGGGGGATAGCAATCAGCCCCAGCATTTT; CDR3aa: CAWSVTRGDSNQPQHF
j_gene: TRBJ1-2; d_gene: NA; abundance: NA; v_gene: TRBV6-5; CDR3nt: TGTGCCACCTTTACAGGGACCTATGGCTACACCTTC; CDR3aa: CATFTGTYGYTF